The 26 T cell receptor beta chains in this list originate from one sample, sequenced in a study of chronic HIV infection and antiretroviral therapy. TCRdb itself ran the 5' RACE reads through MiXCR, one entry per CDR3 protein. The profile covers more than 40,000 distinct CDR3 sequences, with about 18% appearing a single time and around 2.8% taken by the ten largest. The specimen sequenced was peripheral blood. These receptors all come from an adult who had HIV and had not received antiretroviral therapy, or was an uninfected healthy control (not recorded which).

The genes are TRBV2 and TRBJ1-2, with D unclear. Looked up from germline, CDR1 is SNHLY and CDR2 is FYNNEI. The CDR3 consists of 15 residues. Trimming removed 1 base at V and 4 bases at J, with 13 bases between. The CDR3 reads CASSEVPGNLYGYTF. In DNA form, the CDR3 reads TGTGCCAGCAGTGAAGTACCCGGGAATCTCTATGGCTACACCTTC.

This chain joins TRBV29-1 and TRBJ1-2; tentatively, D is TRBD1 (6 bases). Deletions cut 7 bases from V and 3 bases from J, with 15 bases between. This CDR3 spans 13 amino acids. CDR1 is SQVTM, CDR2 ANQGSEA, per germline. The CDR3 spells CSAIGQYHYGYTF. The CDR3 coding sequence is TGCAGCGCAATAGGACAGTACCACTATGGCTACACCTTC.

The V call is TRBV20-1, the J call TRBJ2-2; D perhaps matches TRBD2 (6 bases). Trimming took 0 bases from V and 6 from J, leaving 14 bases between them. The V gene's germline CDR1 is DFQATT and CDR2 SNEGSKA (reference sequence). This CDR3 is 15 amino acids long. This chain's CDR3 is CSARDREKYPGELFF. The CDR3 DNA reads TGCAGTGCTAGAGACCGGGAGAAATACCCCGGGGAGCTGTTTTTT.

In this sample, this clonotype turned up a few times. CDR3 loop: CAWLSRGTGDGYTF. CDR3 nucleotides: TGTGCCTGGCTCAGTCGGGGGACAGGGGATGGCTACACCTTC. The chain carries TRBV30 and TRBJ1-2; 10 positions agree with TRBD1. J gave up 6 bases and V 5 bases, and 9 bases lay outside the gene matches. Germline CDR1 GTSNPN, CDR2 SVGIG (reference sequence). This CDR3 region has 14 residues.

The chain employs TRBV6-6 and TRBJ2-3; D uncertain. Trimming took 5 bases from V and 2 from J, leaving 5 bases between them. The CDR3 has 12 residues. CDR1 is MNHNY and CDR2 is SVGAGI in the germline V gene (reference sequence). The CDR3 here is CASSLVTDTQYF. The DNA of the CDR3 is TGTGCCAGCAGTCTTGTCACAGATACGCAGTATTTT.

This clonotype was seen more than once but under ten times. The chain is built from TRBV29-1 and TRBJ2-7, with D maybe TRBD1 (5 bases). Germline CDR1 reads SQVTM; CDR2 reads ANQGSEA. The CDR3 covers 13 residues. V lost 7 bases and J lost 3, with 16 bases in between. As DNA, the CDR3 is TGCAGCGCCGAGACAGCCCTAAGCTACGAGCAGTACTTC. This encodes CSAETALSYEQYF.

V and J are TRBV28 and TRBJ2-4; D uncertain. V was trimmed by 2 bases and J by 6 bases, leaving 5 bases between them. This CDR3 spans 12 amino acids. Germline CDR1 reads MDHEN; CDR2 reads SYDVKM. The CDR3 nucleotides are TGTGCCAGCAGTTTAGGGCTAAACATTCAGTACTTC. Translated, it gives CASSLGLNIQYF.

In this sample, this clonotype turned up many times. The chain recombines TRBV5-1 with TRBJ2-1, with TRBD2 identical over 10 bases. J lost 4 bases, V lost 0 bases, and 1 base had no gene match. Germline CDR1 and CDR2: SGHRS and YFSETQ. The CDR3 contains 15 residues. As DNA, the CDR3 is TGCGCCAGCAGCTTGGCTAGCGGGGGTTACAATGAGCAGTTCTTC. This sequence encodes CASSLASGGYNEQFF.

J is TRBJ2-2 and V is TRBV4-1; no firm D call. Trimming cost V 0 bases and J 1 base, with 6 bases left between them. The CDR3 covers 15 residues. Looked up from germline, CDR1 is MGHRA and CDR2 is YSYEKL. CDR3 sequence: CASSQDGGNTGELFF. The CDR3 DNA is TGCGCCAGCAGCCAAGATGGCGGGAACACCGGGGAGCTGTTTTTT.

This clonotype appeared a few times. CDR3 coding DNA: TGTGCCAGCAGCCAAGAGTCTTGGGGGAACGAGCAGTACTTC. Amino acid sequence: CASSQESWGNEQYF. The genes are TRBV3-1 and TRBJ2-7, with D possibly being TRBD1 or TRBD2 (5 bases each). The CDR3 totals 14 residues. The germline V and J ends were trimmed by 0 bases and 5 bases, with 11 bases remaining between them. Germline assignment: CDR1 LGHDT and CDR2 YNNKEL (reference sequence).

The sample holds a few counts of this clonotype. The chain joins TRBV19 to TRBJ2-1, with 7 bases matching TRBD2. The germline CDR1 and CDR2 sequences are LNHDA and SQIVND (reference sequence). The CDR3 contains 15 residues. Trimming removed 6 bases from V and 7 bases from J; junction bases left unmatched: 12. CDR3 sequence reads: CASRGAGRYLNEQFF. The CDR3 region has the DNA TGTGCCAGTAGAGGAGCGGGAAGATACCTGAATGAGCAGTTCTTC.

This clonotype was detected only once. V usage is TRBV7-9 and J usage is TRBJ2-2; 7 nucleotides align to TRBD2. The V gene end was trimmed by 5 bases and the J gene end by 0 bases; junction bases not matched to a gene: 9. Per germline, CDR1 SEHNR and CDR2 FQNEAQ (reference sequence). The CDR3 extends over 17 amino acids. CDR3 nucleotide sequence: TGTGCCAGCAGCCCGGGAGGTAGACCTCCGAACACCGGGGAGCTGTTTTTT. This gives the protein CASSPGGRPPNTGELFF.

The chain carries TRBV29-1 and TRBJ2-3; 8 bases match TRBD2. Germline loops: CDR1 SQVTM, CDR2 ANQGSEA. The CDR3 has 24 residues. V was pared by 7 bases and J by 3 bases, with 39 bases of the junction left unmatched. The chain's CDR3 is CSGWGPWTTPGLADSIGGTDTQYF. The CDR3 DNA reads TGCAGCGGGTGGGGACCCTGGACTACGCCTGGACTAGCAGACTCCATAGGGGGAACAGATACGCAGTATTTT.

This clonotype is judged medium-sized (0.01 to 0.1%). The CDR3 reads CSVQDRNTGELFF. In nucleotides, the CDR3 is TGCAGCGTCCAGGACAGAAACACCGGGGAGCTGTTTTTT. The chain uses TRBV29-1 and TRBJ2-2, with D perhaps matching TRBD1 (6 bases). Trimming cost V 6 bases and J 2 bases, with 10 bases left between them. Germline V gives CDR1 SQVTM, CDR2 ANQGSEA. The length of the CDR3 is 13 residues.

This sequence joins TRBV10-3 and TRBJ2-7; 10 nucleotides match TRBD1. This CDR3 is built from 13 residues. V lost 6 bases and J lost 6; bases outside the gene matches: 5. CDR1 is ENHRY, CDR2 SYGVKD, per germline. DNA for the CDR3: TGTGCCATCAGGACAGGGGGCGGATCCGAGCAGTACTTC. It yields the protein CAIRTGGGSEQYF.

This clonotype has at least ten counts. The gene calls are TRBV3-1 and TRBJ2-7; D gene ambiguous. V was shortened by 1 base and J by 2 bases, with 6 bases between the two germline ends. CDR1 is LGHDT and CDR2 is YNNKEL in the germline V gene (reference sequence). CDR3 length equals 13 residues. This CDR3 is CASSQVTTYEQYF. CDR3 nucleotides: TGTGCCAGCAGCCAAGTGACGACCTACGAGCAGTACTTC.

This sequence joins TRBV6-4 and TRBJ2-3; 13 nucleotides agree with TRBD2. The CDR3 covers 18 residues. The germline CDR1 and CDR2 sequences are MRHNA and SNTAGT. Germline trimming cut 0 bases from V and 4 bases from J; bases unmatched to any gene: 7. CDR3 sequence (DNA): TGTGCCAGCAGTGACTCTAGCAACGGACTAGCGGGGGCAGATACGCAGTATTTT. It yields the protein CASSDSSNGLAGADTQYF.

For the CDR3, the DNA is TGTGCCAGCAGCTTGTCTAGACTAGCGGGAGAGTTCTACGAGCAGTACTTC. Translated: CASSLSRLAGEFYEQYF. The genes are TRBV5-5 and TRBJ2-7, with 12 bases matching TRBD2. J was trimmed by 3 bases and V by 1 base; bases with no gene match: 8. The CDR3 runs to 17 residues. Germline lookup yields CDR1 SGHKS and CDR2 YYEKEE (reference sequence).

This clonotype was observed a few times. This chain joins TRBV7-2 and TRBJ2-3; TRBD1 aligns across 11 bases. Germline CDR1 SGHTA, CDR2 FQGNSA. The V and J ends lost 5 bases and 3 bases, in that order; junction bases with no gene match: 13. The CDR3 consists of 18 residues. Here the CDR3 DNA reads TGTGCCAGCAGCCAACATAAACGGACAGGGGGCAGGACAGATACGCAGTATTTT. Translating it yields CASSQHKRTGGRTDTQYF.

This chain connects TRBV27 to TRBJ2-5; D may be TRBD1 (5 bases). CDR3 size: 14 residues. The V and J ends lost 2 bases and 2 bases respectively, with 9 bases between them. Germline V gives CDR1 MNHEY, CDR2 SMNVEV (reference sequence). In DNA form, the CDR3 reads TGTGCCAGCAGTTTAATGAACAGGCAAGAGACCCAGTACTTC. It specifies CASSLMNRQETQYF.

This chain joins TRBV29-1 and TRBJ2-5, with TRBD1 matching 7 bases. Looked up from germline, CDR1 is SQVTM and CDR2 is ANQGSEA. The ends lost 5 bases at V and 5 bases at J; junction bases unmatched: 8. The CDR3 totals 13 residues. The CDR3 region has the DNA TGCAGCGTTCGGGACAGCCAGGGGGAGACCCAGTACTTC. Translated, it gives CSVRDSQGETQYF.

The chain carries TRBV30 and TRBJ1-2, with 7 bases matching TRBD1. Germline lookup yields CDR1 GTSNPN and CDR2 SVGIG (reference sequence). The V gene end was trimmed by 0 bases and the J gene end by 8 bases; junction bases not matched to a gene: 6. The CDR3 has 13 residues. CDR3 region: CAWSVRGRSGYTF. The CDR3, as DNA: TGTGCCTGGAGTGTAAGGGGGCGTTCCGGCTACACCTTC.

This clonotype was seen a few times. The rearrangement links TRBV5-1 to TRBJ2-7; D is perhaps TRBD1 (5 bases). The CDR3 sequence is 12 residues long. Deletions cut 2 bases from V and 4 bases from J, with 7 bases between. Germline V gene data show CDR1 as SGHRS and CDR2 as YFSETQ. The CDR3 reads CASSFSGYEQYF. The CDR3, as DNA: TGCGCCAGCAGCTTTTCAGGGTACGAGCAGTACTTC.

This clonotype has a handful of counts. The rearrangement joins TRBV27 to TRBJ2-6; weak D call: TRBD2 (5 bases). Deletions cut 5 bases from V and 0 bases from J, with 14 bases between. The CDR3 length is 17 residues. CDR1 is MNHEY and CDR2 is SMNVEV in the germline V gene (reference sequence). CDR3 protein: CASSPGLPSSGANVLTF. The CDR3 DNA reads TGTGCCAGCAGTCCCGGACTTCCTAGCTCTGGGGCCAACGTCCTGACTTTC.

The chain joins TRBV12-3 or TRBV12-4 to TRBJ1-5, with 9 bases lining up with TRBD1. There are 13 residues in the CDR3. The junction had 2 bases not matched to a gene; V was cut back by 7 bases and J by 4 bases. The CDR3 is CASMGQGNQPQHF. In DNA form, the CDR3 reads TGTGCCAGCATGGGACAGGGAAATCAGCCCCAGCATTTT.

This clonotype was counted between two and nine times. The V and J genes are TRBV5-1 and TRBJ1-6; D might be TRBD1 (6 bases). This CDR3 contains 15 residues. CDR1 is SGHRS and CDR2 is YFSETQ in the germline V gene. The V and J ends lost 0 bases and 3 bases respectively, with 7 bases between them. CDR3 sequence reads: CASSLGQVYNSPLHF. As DNA, the CDR3 is TGCGCCAGCAGCTTGGGACAGGTCTATAATTCACCCCTCCACTTT.